The rows below give T cell receptor beta chains drawn from one sample of a study of T cell responses to AZD1222 COVID-19 vaccine. Sequenced by immunoSEQ multiplex PCR; TCRdb stores in-frame clones only, minus some. The sample holds 95,000 to 100,000 clones, roughly nine tenths seen once. The input for sequencing was peripheral blood, taken on day 0 of AZD1222 vaccination. These receptors were collected from an adult in good health. The CDR3 runs from the conserved cysteine through the conserved F or W. Each record gives: D gene, V gene, J gene, clone size, CDR3 DNA, CDR3 protein. D genes are given only for firm matches. Size values are once, few and many counts, or a class for expanded clones, and some rows have none.

-	TRBV7-9	TRBJ2-3	once	TGTGCCAGCAGCTTACAGGGAATCACAGATACGCAGTATTTT	CASSLQGITDTQYF
-	TRBV5-8	TRBJ2-2	-	TGTGCCAGCAGTCTCGAGGCGGCGAACACCGGGGAGCTGTTTTTT	CASSLEAANTGELFF
TRBD1	TRBV18	TRBJ2-7	-	TGTGCCAGCTCGGGGACAGATACCTACGAGCAGTACTTC	CASSGTDTYEQYF
TRBD2	TRBV3-1/TRBV3-2	TRBJ2-7	-	TGTGCCAGCAGCCAAGGGCTAGCGGGGGTATACGAGCAGTACTTC	CASSQGLAGVYEQYF
-	TRBV27	TRBJ1-1	-	TGTGCCAGCGTCTCAAGAGGGGATGTGAGCACTGAAGCTTTCTTT	CASVSRGDVSTEAFF
-	TRBV28	TRBJ2-7	-	TGTGCCAGCAGCCAGACAAGTTACGAGCAGTACTTC	CASSQTSYEQYF
-	TRBV3-1/TRBV3-2	TRBJ2-3	-	TGTGCCAGCGGGGCTAACACAGATACGCAGTATTTT	CASGANTDTQYF
-	TRBV6-5	TRBJ1-3	-	TGTGCCAGCAGGCCCTCTGGAAACACCATATATTTT	CASRPSGNTIYF
TRBD1	TRBV6-4	TRBJ2-7	-	TGTGCCAGCGGGACAGGGCACTACGAGCAGTACTTC	CASGTGHYEQYF
-	TRBV3-1/TRBV3-2	TRBJ2-5	-	TGTGCCAGCAGCCAAGATCCCGGGGCACGCGAGACCCAGTACTTC	CASSQDPGARETQYF
TRBD1	TRBV5-1	TRBJ2-7	-	TGCGCCAGCAGCTTAGGGGGCGCGGCGAACGAGCAGTACTTC	CASSLGGAANEQYF
-	TRBV4-1	TRBJ1-2	-	TGCGCCAGCAGCCAAGATGAACTCATCTATGGCTACACCTTC	CASSQDELIYGYTF
-	TRBV27	TRBJ2-7	-	TGTGCCAGCAGCGGGGGACAGATATTATACGAGCAGTACTTC	CASSGGQILYEQYF
-	TRBV27	TRBJ1-5	-	TGTGCCAGCAGCCCGGAACGGGGAGATGATCAGCCCCAGCATTTT	CASSPERGDDQPQHF
-	TRBV28	TRBJ2-3	-	TGTGCCAGCAGTCTCGGGGTCAGTCCCGATACGCAGTATTTT	CASSLGVSPDTQYF
-	TRBV29-1	TRBJ2-3	-	TGCAGCGTTCTTACGGGAGTGGGAACAGATACGCAGTATTTT	CSVLTGVGTDTQYF
-	TRBV6-5	TRBJ1-1	-	TGTGCCAGCAGTTACTCGGGACATCCGAACACTGAAGCTTTCTTT	CASSYSGHPNTEAFF
-	TRBV6-5	TRBJ1-1	-	TGTGCCAGCAGTCCCGGGGGCTTGGGGAACACTGAAGCTTTCTTT	CASSPGGLGNTEAFF
TRBD1	TRBV4-1	TRBJ1-5	once	TGCGCCAGCAGCCAATGGGACAGATATCAGCCCCAGCATTTT	CASSQWDRYQPQHF
TRBD2	TRBV5-1	TRBJ2-7	-	TGCGCCAGCAGCTTGGCCGGCGGGGGGTACGAGCAGTACTTC	CASSLAGGGYEQYF
-	TRBV9	TRBJ1-1	-	TGTGCCAGCAGCGTAGTGGGGGTGACTGAAGCTTTCTTT	CASSVVGVTEAFF
TRBD2	TRBV7-6	TRBJ2-7	-	TGTGCCAGCAGCCCCGGGGGGGACTACGAGCAGTACTTC	CASSPGGDYEQYF
TRBD1	TRBV28	TRBJ2-7	-	TGTGCCAGCAGTACCCCGACAGGGGCGGTCTACGAGCAGTACTTC	CASSTPTGAVYEQYF
-	TRBV23-1	TRBJ2-1	-	TGCGCCAGCAGTCGCTACAGGGGAGACCTCTCCGGCGGGAGTATCAATGAGCAGTTCTTC	CASSRYRGDLSGGSINEQFF
-	TRBV3-1/TRBV3-2	TRBJ2-1	once	TGTGCCAGCAGCCAAGAAGGAACTAGCCGGCTGGGGAATGAGCAGTTCTTC	CASSQEGTSRLGNEQFF
-	TRBV19	TRBJ2-2	-	TGTGCCAGTAGTATAGCTAAGGGGACGGGGGAGCTGTTTTTT	CASSIAKGTGELFF
-	TRBV5-1	TRBJ2-1	-	TGCGCCAGCAGCTACTTTAGCGAGTACAATGAGCAGTTCTTC	CASSYFSEYNEQFF
-	TRBV29-1	TRBJ2-7	once	TGCAGCGTTGAGGAGTCCTCCTACGAGCAGTACTTC	CSVEESSYEQYF
-	TRBV19	TRBJ2-7	-	TGTGCCAGTAGTAAGAATGGTCGGGGGATCGAGCAGTACTTC	CASSKNGRGIEQYF
-	TRBV10-2	TRBJ2-7	-	TGCGCCAGCGCTCATGGGACTTTCTCCTACGAGCAGTACTTC	CASAHGTFSYEQYF
-	TRBV21-1	TRBJ2-1	-	TGTGCCAGCGAAGGGAGTGCCCAGTTCTTC	CASEGSAQFF
TRBD1	TRBV18	TRBJ2-7	-	TGTGCCAGCTCACGTGACAGGGACAGCCACGAGCAGTACTTC	CASSRDRDSHEQYF
TRBD1	TRBV19	TRBJ2-7	-	TGTGCCAGTAGTATGCAGGGGGCCTCCTACGAGCAGTACTTC	CASSMQGASYEQYF
-	TRBV5-4	TRBJ2-7	-	TGTGCCAGCAGCTTGGCCGGTGGAGCCGAGCAGTACTTC	CASSLAGGAEQYF
TRBD1	TRBV6-5	TRBJ1-2	-	TGTGCCAGCAGGGGAAACAGGGGTCGGGGCTACACCTTC	CASRGNRGRGYTF
TRBD1	TRBV25-1	TRBJ1-1	few	TGTGCCAGCAGGGCCCGGGACAGGGGATTTTCTGAAGCTTTCTTT	CASRARDRGFSEAFF
-	TRBV29-1	TRBJ1-1	-	TGCAGCTCACGACTGGGGTGGAACACTGAAGCTTTCTTT	CSSRLGWNTEAFF
-	TRBV9	TRBJ1-6	-	TGTGCCAGCAGCGTCGGGACGGACTATAATTCACCCCTCCACTTT	CASSVGTDYNSPLHF
-	TRBV5-5	TRBJ1-2	-	TGTGCCAGCAGCCCCGGCCAGACAAACTATGGCTACACCTTC	CASSPGQTNYGYTF
-	TRBV28	TRBJ1-5	-	TGTGCCAGCATCGCGGGACTGGGGGGGGTTCAGCCCCAGCATTTT	CASIAGLGGVQPQHF
TRBD1	TRBV24-1	TRBJ1-5	-	TGTGCCACCAGTGTCCGAACCGGGACAGGGGCTAGCAATCAGCCCCAGCATTTT	CATSVRTGTGASNQPQHF
-	TRBV19	TRBJ1-6	-	TGTGCCAGTAAATGGGGCAGAGGTAATTCACCCCTCCACTTT	CASKWGRGNSPLHF
TRBD1	TRBV19	TRBJ2-5	-	TGTGCCAGTAGCAAGGACAGGGGAGAGACCCAGTACTTC	CASSKDRGETQYF
TRBD1	TRBV30	TRBJ1-2	-	TGTGCCTGGAGCTCCCGGGACAGGGTGAGCGGCTACACCTTC	CAWSSRDRVSGYTF
-	TRBV4-2	TRBJ2-2	-	TGTGCCAGCAGCCAAGACCCCGGTGGGGAGCTGTTTTTT	CASSQDPGGELFF
-	TRBV27	TRBJ1-1	medium-sized	TGTGCCAGCGTCAGTTATATAGGCGGAGGGGGGGAGAACACTGAAGCTTTCTTT	CASVSYIGGGGENTEAFF
-	TRBV5-1	TRBJ2-1	-	TGCGCCAGCAGCCCCGGGCAGGGCTCCTACAATGAGCAGTTCTTC	CASSPGQGSYNEQFF
-	TRBV2	TRBJ1-2	few	TGTGCCAGCAGTGAACGACAGGTCTATGGCTACACCTTC	CASSERQVYGYTF
-	TRBV19	TRBJ2-3	medium-sized	TGTGCCAGTAGTCAAGGGAAGGCTACGCAGTATTTT	CASSQGKATQYF
TRBD1	TRBV19	TRBJ1-2	-	TGTGCCAGTAGTCCCGCCGGGACAGGGGGCCACTATGGCTACACCTTC	CASSPAGTGGHYGYTF
-	TRBV6-5	TRBJ1-6	few	TGTGCCAGCACCGAACACCCGTCGCCGGGATCACCCCTCCACTTT	CASTEHPSPGSPLHF
-	TRBV5-5	TRBJ1-2	few	TGTGCCAGCAGCTTGGCCCAGGAATATGGCTACACCTTC	CASSLAQEYGYTF
TRBD2	TRBV28	TRBJ2-7	-	TGTGCCAGCAGCCGGAGCGGGAGCTCCTACGAGCAGTACTTC	CASSRSGSSYEQYF
-	TRBV20-1	TRBJ2-7	-	TGCAGTGCTAGAGAAAACTACGAGCAGTACTTC	CSARENYEQYF
TRBD1	TRBV5-1	TRBJ1-4	-	TGCGCCAGCAGGGGACAGGGGGCAACTAATGAAAAACTGTTTTTT	CASRGQGATNEKLFF
-	TRBV9	TRBJ2-3	-	TGTGCCAGCAGCGTAGTTCAGGACAGAGGCACAGATACGCAGTATTTT	CASSVVQDRGTDTQYF
TRBD2	TRBV4-1	TRBJ2-2	-	TGCGCCAGCAGCCGGGCCTTAGCGGGTAGCAGCGGGGAGCTGTTTTTT	CASSRALAGSSGELFF
-	TRBV24-1	TRBJ2-7	-	TGTGCCACCAGTGACAGTGGGACATACGAGCAGTACTTC	CATSDSGTYEQYF